Presented here are 6 T cell receptor beta chains from one specimen sequenced in a study of shared clonotypes between healthy human individuals. Profiled with immunoSEQ multiplex PCR; TCRdb holds only in-frame clones, not every one. The sample holds hundreds of thousands of clones, roughly 96% seen once. The naive CD8 fraction comprised CD45RO-negative cells positively selected for CCR7 and excluded terminally differentiated effector memory CD45RA+ cells. The sequenced sample was naive CD8+ T cells sorted from blood. The receptor set was obtained from a woman aged 25-40 years in good health.

CDR3 DNA: TGTGCCAGCAGTTTTTCCCTCGCGGGAGATTCGACAGATACGCAGTATTTT. It yields the protein CASSFSLAGDSTDTQYF. The chain is built from TRBV28 and TRBJ2-3; 7 bases are shared with TRBD2. The junction had 12 bases not matched to a gene; V was cut back by 3 bases and J by 3 bases. The CDR3 length is 17 residues. The germline V gene encodes CDR1 MDHEN and CDR2 SYDVKM.

The rearrangement links TRBV29-1 to TRBJ2-5; maybe TRBD2 (6 bases). The CDR3 consists of 15 residues. V shed 0 bases and J shed 9 bases, with 20 bases lying between them. Germline CDR1 SQVTM, CDR2 ANQGSEA. The CDR3 protein is CSVEDLRTAGGAQYF. Written as DNA, the CDR3 is TGCAGCGTTGAAGATCTGCGGACCGCTGGCGGGGCCCAGTACTTC.

CDR3 in amino acids: CASSLGDSRYEQYF. For the CDR3, the DNA is TGTGCCAGCAGCTTGGGGGACTCCCGGTACGAGCAGTACTTC. This chain uses TRBV5-4 with TRBJ2-7; D may be TRBD2 (6 bases). Trimming took off 0 bases at V and 4 bases at J, with 11 bases between the two ends. This CDR3 has 14 residues. Germline loops: CDR1 SGHNT, CDR2 YYREEE (reference sequence).

The genes are TRBV6-5 and TRBJ2-7; D is ambiguous. V lost 2 bases and J lost 3, with 11 bases in between. There are 14 residues in the CDR3. CDR1 and CDR2 from the germline V gene are MNHEY and SVGAGI. The CDR3 loop is CASSYGSLGYEQYF. Written as DNA, the CDR3 is TGTGCCAGCAGTTACGGCTCCTTAGGCTACGAGCAGTACTTC.

The rearrangement uses TRBV7-9 and TRBJ2-5, with D uncertain. V dropped 3 bases and J dropped 2 bases, with 7 bases sitting between them. The germline V gene has CDR1 SEHNR and CDR2 FQNEAQ (reference sequence). The CDR3 has 13 residues. The CDR3 DNA follows: TGTGCCAGCAGCTTCACTTTTCAAGAGACCCAGTACTTC. This codes for CASSFTFQETQYF.

This clone was picked up one time. The chain carries TRBV20-1 and TRBJ1-3; D is unclear. Trimming stripped 0 bases from V and 8 bases from J, with 5 bases between. The germline CDR1 and CDR2 sequences are DFQATT and SNEGSKA (reference sequence). There are 11 residues in the CDR3. CDR3 residues: CSARDSYTIYF. The DNA for the CDR3 is TGCAGTGCTAGAGATTCGTACACCATATATTTT.